Following are 27 T cell receptor beta chains from one sample sequenced in a study of T cells after yellow fever vaccination. TCRdb redid the calling of the 5' RACE reads with MiXCR, one entry per CDR3 protein. The sample consists of approximately 250,000 distinct CDR3 sequences, over 4.5% of them appearing once. The sequences come from CD4+ T cells sorted from PBMCs, collected on the day of the yellow fever booster vaccination. All receptors come from a young man who received the YFV17D yellow fever vaccine.

This clonotype was found a few times. J is TRBJ2-3 and V is TRBV14; D uncertain. Trimming removed 0 bases at V and 7 bases at J, with 8 bases between. CDR3 length equals 13 residues. Germline CDR1 reads SGHDN; CDR2 reads FVKESK. The chain's CDR3 is CASSQESPYTQYF. The CDR3 nucleotides read TGTGCCAGCAGCCAAGAAAGTCCATATACGCAGTATTTT.

This clonotype came up many times. The chain couples TRBV7-2 to TRBJ1-2; unclear D gene. This CDR3 spans 14 amino acids. Trimming took 3 bases from V and 2 from J, leaving 10 bases between them. Germline V gene data show CDR1 as SGHTA and CDR2 as FQGNSA. CDR3 region: CASSFPTENYGYTF. Written as DNA, the CDR3 is TGTGCCAGCAGCTTTCCAACAGAGAACTATGGCTACACCTTC. The variable domain in full, completed from reference TRBV7-2 and TRBJ1-2, reads GAGVSQSPSNKVTEKGKDVELRCDPISGHTALYWYRQSLGQGLEFLIYFQGNSAPDKSGLPSDRFSAERTGGSVSTLTIQRTQQEDSAVYLCASSFPTENYGYTFGSGTRLTVV.

In this sample, this clonotype turned up many times. The V and J genes are TRBV5-8 and TRBJ1-2; D remains ambiguous. The germline CDR1 and CDR2 sequences are SGHTS and YDEGEE. Between the trimmed V and J ends, which lost 0 bases and 7 bases, there was a span of 19 bases. CDR3 length: 16 amino acids. The CDR3 DNA follows: TGTGCCAGCAGCTTGGGCGGGAGCGGATTGGGTTTTGGCTACACCTTC. Protein sequence: CASSLGGSGLGFGYTF.

This clonotype was counted ten times or more. The chain couples TRBV12-3 or TRBV12-4 to TRBJ1-2, with 9 bases fitting TRBD1. V shed 6 bases, J shed 7 bases, and the junction held 9 bases outside the gene matches. This CDR3 has 14 amino acids. CDR3: CASSNRDRDRGYTF. Here the CDR3 DNA reads TGTGCCAGCAGCAACCGGGACAGGGATCGTGGCTACACCTTC.

This chain uses TRBV5-1 with TRBJ2-7, with D perhaps assigned TRBD1 or TRBD2 (6 bases each). V dropped 4 bases and J dropped 6 bases, with 26 bases sitting between them. Germline-derived CDR1 and CDR2 are SGHRS and YFSETQ. The CDR3 has 17 amino acids. Here the CDR3 reads CASSLGGTSQGSIEQYF. The CDR3 region has the DNA TGCGCCAGCAGCCTCGGAGGGACATCCCAGGGCTCAATCGAGCAGTACTTC.

This chain uses TRBV4-3 with TRBJ2-3; D is possibly TRBD1 (5 bases). This CDR3 has 13 amino acids. V was shortened by 0 bases and J by 4 bases, with 5 bases between the two germline ends. Looked up from germline, CDR1 is LGHNA and CDR2 is YSLEER. CDR3: CASSQEGPDTQYF. The CDR3 DNA is TGCGCCAGCAGCCAAGAGGGGCCAGATACGCAGTATTTT.

Only a few counts were recorded for this clonotype. V and J are TRBV19 and TRBJ1-3; D is ambiguous. From germline, CDR1 is LNHDA and CDR2 SQIVND (reference sequence). Between the trimmed V and J ends, which lost 5 bases and 0 bases, there was a span of 8 bases. The CDR3 extends over 14 amino acids. CDR3 sequence (DNA): TGTGCCAGTAGTGTGACCCGCTCTGGAAACACCATATATTTT. Translating it yields CASSVTRSGNTIYF.

This clonotype was observed a handful of times. V gene TRBV7-3 combines with J gene TRBJ1-2, with D maybe TRBD1 (5 bases). The CDR3 loop spans 15 amino acids. Germline values: CDR1 SGHTA, CDR2 FQGTGA. V was shortened by 5 bases and J by 8 bases, with 21 bases between the two germline ends. For the CDR3, the DNA is TGTGCCAGCAGCCCAGCCGTTGGGGGGAGAAAAGGCTACACCTTC. Protein: CASSPAVGGRKGYTF.

A few counts support this clonotype. The chain is built from TRBV7-6 and TRBJ1-1; D is uncertain. Trimming left V 0 bases short and J 8 bases short, with 10 bases between. Germline V lookup: CDR1 SGHVS, CDR2 FNYEAQ. The CDR3 has 13 residues. CDR3 in amino acids: CASSLALTGEAFF. The CDR3 coding sequence is TGTGCCAGCAGCTTAGCGTTGACGGGGGAAGCTTTCTTT.

This sequence joins TRBV19 and TRBJ1-1; D is unclear. CDR3 length: 15 residues. CDR1 and CDR2 (germline): LNHDA, SQIVND (reference sequence). V gave up 6 bases and J gave up 5 bases, with 19 bases separating them. The CDR3 region is CASSILHSRTTEAFF. The CDR3 coding sequence is TGTGCCAGTAGCATTCTACATTCGAGGACTACTGAAGCTTTCTTT.

V usage is TRBV5-6 and J usage is TRBJ2-3; TRBD2 is a possible D gene (6 bases). The CDR3 totals 14 residues. Trimming removed 10 bases from V and 2 bases from J, with 17 bases in between. CDR1 and CDR2 (germline): SGHDT, YYEEEE. DNA of the CDR3: TGTGCCGGTGGGCGAGGGCGGGACACAGATACGCAGTATTTT. It specifies CAGGRGRDTDTQYF.

J is TRBJ2-1 and V is TRBV3-1; 11 bases are shared with TRBD2. With V trimmed by 8 bases and J by 8 bases, 11 bases remained unmatched. The CDR3 is made up of 15 amino acids. CDR1 is LGHDT, CDR2 YNNKEL, per germline (reference sequence). The CDR3 loop is CASAVGLAAVDEQFF. CDR3 bases: TGTGCCAGCGCCGTGGGACTAGCGGCCGTGGATGAGCAGTTCTTC.

The rearrangement links TRBV7-3 to TRBJ2-2, with a weak D call TRBD1 (7 bases). V was trimmed by 4 bases and J by 1 base, leaving 13 bases between them. This CDR3 has 16 residues. Germline CDR1 reads SGHTA; CDR2 reads FQGTGA. This chain's CDR3 is CASSSGGLRNTGELFF. The CDR3 DNA follows: TGTGCCAGCAGCTCAGGGGGGTTGCGGAACACCGGGGAGCTGTTTTTT.

The genes are TRBV4-2 and TRBJ2-5, with D unclear. This CDR3 is built from 16 residues. Trimming removed 0 bases from V and 0 bases from J, with 11 bases in between. Per germline, CDR1 LGHNA and CDR2 YNFKEQ. The CDR3 sequence: CASSQDQLGYQETQYF. The CDR3 DNA is TGTGCCAGCAGCCAAGATCAGTTGGGGTACCAAGAGACCCAGTACTTC.

This clonotype occurred many times. The rearrangement links TRBV12-3 or TRBV12-4 to TRBJ2-5; tentative D call: TRBD1 (7 bases). V lost 5 bases, J lost 2 bases, and 12 bases lay in between. The CDR3 runs to 14 residues. This CDR3 is CASSIQGGQETQYF. CDR3 coding DNA: TGTGCCAGCAGTATCCAGGGGGGACAAGAGACCCAGTACTTC.

The chain recombines TRBV4-1 with TRBJ2-3, with a tentative D call TRBD2 (7 bases). Germline V gene lookup returns CDR1 MGHRA and CDR2 YSYEKL. The CDR3 runs 16 residues. V was shortened by 0 bases and J by 10 bases, with 20 bases between the two germline ends. CDR3 in amino acids: CASSQDPPQGGGAQYF. In DNA, the CDR3 is TGCGCCAGCAGCCAAGATCCGCCGCAGGGCGGGGGCGCGCAGTATTTT.

The sample holds a few counts of this clonotype. This chain uses TRBV7-2 with TRBJ2-1, with TRBD2 matching 8 bases. Germline V lookup: CDR1 SGHTA, CDR2 FQGNSA. The CDR3 length is 17 residues. The V and J ends lost 1 base and 6 bases, in that order; junction bases with no gene match: 11. CDR3: CASSLDRRLANPNEQFF. The CDR3 DNA reads as TGTGCCAGCAGCTTAGATAGGCGACTAGCGAACCCCAATGAGCAGTTCTTC.

The sample holds a few counts of this clonotype. The chain joins TRBV20-1 to TRBJ2-5; the D gene is possibly TRBD1 (6 bases). Germline lookup yields CDR1 DFQATT and CDR2 SNEGSKA (reference sequence). CDR3 length equals 12 residues. V lost 5 bases and J 5 bases, leaving 12 bases between the germline ends. CDR3 nucleotide sequence: TGCAGTGCTTCCCAGGGGCCGGAGACCCAGTACTTC. Its protein is CSASQGPETQYF.

The rearrangement joins TRBV5-6 to TRBJ1-6, with D unclear. The germline CDR1 and CDR2 sequences are SGHDT and YYEEEE. The CDR3 sequence is 14 residues long. V lost 4 bases to trimming and J lost 7 bases, with 12 bases between them. For the CDR3, the DNA is TGTGCCAGCAGCCGGACGGGCTTAAATTCACCCCTCCACTTT. Protein sequence: CASSRTGLNSPLHF.

This clonotype occurred a few times. The CDR3 protein is CASSEAGGRKFF. CDR3 DNA sequence: TGTGCCAGCAGTGAAGCGGGGGGACGGAAATTCTTC. The chain is built from TRBV6-2 or TRBV6-3 and TRBJ2-1, with 9 bases lining up with TRBD2. V was pared by 5 bases and J by 16 bases, with 9 bases of the junction left unmatched. Per the germline V gene, CDR1 is MNHEY and CDR2 is SVGEGT. The CDR3 runs to 12 residues.

The rearrangement joins TRBV27 to TRBJ2-7; 9 nucleotides line up with TRBD1. V dropped 6 bases and J dropped 3; count of bases not matched to a gene: 12. CDR1 and CDR2 from the germline V gene are MNHEY and SMNVEV (reference sequence). This CDR3 comprises 16 residues. CDR3 loop: CASSIIPGTGRYEQYF. CDR3 nucleotide sequence: TGTGCCAGCAGCATAATCCCCGGGACAGGGCGCTACGAGCAGTACTTC.

This clonotype was observed at least ten times. The chain employs TRBV29-1 and TRBJ1-2, with D perhaps matching TRBD1 (6 bases). From germline, CDR1 is SQVTM and CDR2 ANQGSEA. The CDR3 totals 12 residues. The ends were cut back, 7 bases at V and 7 bases at J, with 16 bases in the middle. This CDR3 reads CSAQGDAGGYTF. CDR3 sequence (DNA): TGCAGCGCACAGGGTGATGCCGGTGGCTACACCTTC.

The table lists this clonotype with many counts. The chain uses TRBV6-1 and TRBJ2-3, with TRBD1 matching over 11 bases. CDR3 length: 16 amino acids. V shed 6 bases and J 5 bases; nucleotides not matched to a gene: 10. CDR1 MNHNS and CDR2 SASEGT come from the germline V gene. CDR3 sequence: CASSRIGTGGRDTQYF. The CDR3 DNA follows: TGTGCCAGCAGCCGAATCGGGACAGGGGGAAGAGATACGCAGTATTTT.

This clonotype was found many times. The V gene is TRBV7-9, the J gene TRBJ2-2; D is unresolved. The CDR3 length is 12 residues. Trimming removed 5 bases at V and 10 bases at J, with 11 bases between. CDR1 and CDR2 (germline): SEHNR, FQNEAQ (reference sequence). CDR3: CASSNGWLELFF. CDR3 coding DNA: TGTGCCAGCAGCAATGGGTGGTTGGAGCTGTTTTTT.

This clonotype appeared many times. V is TRBV11-1 and J is TRBJ1-2; D gene uncertain. V was cut by 5 bases and J by 4 bases, with 8 bases left in between. CDR3 size: 12 residues. Per the germline V gene, CDR1 is SGHAT and CDR2 is FQDESV (reference sequence). For the CDR3, the DNA is TGTGCCAGCAGCCCCGGTCCCTATGGCTACACCTTC. Protein: CASSPGPYGYTF.

The rearrangement uses TRBV6-6 and TRBJ1-6, with TRBD1 as a possible D gene (6 bases). The CDR3 contains 15 residues. Germline V gene data show CDR1 as MNHNY and CDR2 as SVGAGI (reference sequence). V was cut by 7 bases and J by 4 bases, with 14 bases left in between. The DNA for the CDR3 is TGTGCCAGCACCACAGGGACGGCGTATAATTCACCCCTCCACTTT. Translation gives CASTTGTAYNSPLHF.

Details on this clonotype: A junction boundary mismatches the germline segment, possibly from a read error. The gene calls are TRBV10-3 and TRBJ1-1; D might be TRBD1 (6 bases). This CDR3 spans 13 amino acids. Germline-derived CDR1 and CDR2 are ENHRY and SYGVKD. The CDR3, as DNA: TGTGCCTTCAGGGGAATGGGGGACACTGAAGCTTTCTTT. It is translated as CAFRGMGDTEAFF.